A single sample is the source of the 21 T cell receptor beta chains below, sequenced in a study of beta chain features in type 1 diabetes. TCRB transcripts that were expressed got sequenced, as all of the isolated RNA had been reverse transcribed. Repertoires were generated with immunoSEQ multiplex PCR, while TCRdb's copy carries only in-frame clones and drops some. The sample consists of hundreds of thousands of clones, 15% to 18% of them appearing once. The sample taken for sequencing was naive CD4+ T cells from blood. Receptor source: a man younger than 35 in good health.

This clone was counted a few times. This chain's CDR3 is CASSLSGTDTQYF. CDR3 in DNA: TGTGCCAGCAGCCTTAGCGGCACAGATACGCAGTATTTT. V is TRBV7-2 and J is TRBJ2-3; D might be TRBD2 (5 bases). The V end lost 5 bases, the J end lost 1 base, and 7 bases lay between the germline ends. The CDR3 has 13 amino acids. CDR1 and CDR2 (germline): SGHTA, FQGNSA.

This clone was counted between two and nine times. The V and J genes are TRBV4-1 and TRBJ1-2, with D possibly TRBD1 on 5 matching bases. Trimming left V 2 bases short and J 1 base short, with 14 bases between. CDR3 size: 16 residues. The V gene's germline CDR1 is MGHRA and CDR2 YSYEKL. In DNA, the CDR3 is TGCGCCAGCAGCCAAATGGGAGCCGACAGTAACTATGGCTACACCTTC. Encoded protein: CASSQMGADSNYGYTF.

To note about this clone: The same CDR3 arises from other DNA sequences in this sample as well. This chain connects TRBV7-2 to TRBJ1-2; D is undetermined. The CDR3 is made up of 12 amino acids. CDR1 and CDR2 from the germline V gene are SGHTA and FQGNSA. The V gene lost 6 bases and the J gene lost 2 bases, with 7 bases spanning the gap. This chain's CDR3 is CASSLVNYGYTF. The CDR3 region has the DNA TGTGCCAGCAGTCTTGTAAACTATGGCTACACCTTC.

This clone came up many times. This sequence joins TRBV23-1 and TRBJ1-5, with 7 bases aligning to TRBD1. TRBV23-1 is flagged as an ORF with uncertain function. V trimming: 2 bases; J trimming: 3 bases; junction bases outside the gene matches: 4. CDR3 length equals 15 residues. CDR3 amino acids: CASSQRTGVNQPQHF. For the CDR3, the DNA is TGCGCCAGCAGTCAAAGAACAGGGGTCAATCAGCCCCAGCATTTT.

The table lists this clone with a few counts. The CDR3 loop is CASSSAGTTLYRNEQFF. The CDR3 DNA follows: TGCGCCAGCAGCTCCGCTGGGACGACACTATACAGGAATGAGCAGTTCTTC. The J gene is TRBJ2-1, the V gene TRBV5-1, with D perhaps TRBD1 or TRBD2 (5 bases each). Per the germline V gene, CDR1 is SGHRS and CDR2 is YFSETQ. The ends were cut back, 3 bases at V and 7 bases at J, with 23 bases in the middle. This CDR3 is 17 amino acids long. Drawing the rest from reference TRBV5-1 and TRBJ2-1, the complete variable domain is KAGVTQTPRYLIKTRGQQVTLSCSPISGHRSVSWYQQTPGQGLQFLFEYFSETQRNKGNFPGRFSGRQFSNSRSEMNVSTLELGDSALYLCASSSAGTTLYRNEQFFGPGTRLTVL.

This clone was counted only a few times. The gene calls are TRBV5-6 and TRBJ1-2; D is ambiguous. CDR1 SGHDT and CDR2 YYEEEE come from the germline V gene. The CDR3 has 14 amino acids. The V and J ends lost 3 bases and 7 bases respectively, with 16 bases between them. CDR3 bases: TGTGCCAGCAGCTACAATCGGGGAGACGGTGGCTACACCTTC. This encodes CASSYNRGDGGYTF.

This clone occurred a few times. V is TRBV25-1 and J is TRBJ2-2, with no clear D. CDR1 and CDR2 (germline): MGHDK, SYGVNS. V was cut by 1 base and J by 1 base, with 4 bases left in between. CDR3 length equals 14 residues. The CDR3 region is CASSESKNTGELFF. The CDR3 DNA reads TGTGCCAGCAGTGAATCGAAGAACACCGGGGAGCTGTTTTTT.

The chain links TRBV9 to TRBJ2-5; TRBD2 might be the D (6 bases). The CDR3 extends over 15 amino acids. V was pared by 0 bases and J by 0 bases, with 9 bases between. Germline CDR1 reads SGDLS; CDR2 reads YYNGEE. CDR3 in DNA: TGTGCCAGCAGCGTAGCAGCGGGTAACCAAGAGACCCAGTACTTC. It translates to CASSVAAGNQETQYF.

This clone was counted only a few times. V is TRBV5-4 and J is TRBJ2-3; TRBD1 or TRBD2 may be the D gene (5 bases each). The V gene's germline CDR1 is SGHNT and CDR2 YYREEE (reference sequence). CDR3 length: 14 residues. V gave up 4 bases and J gave up 10 bases, with 19 bases separating them. CDR3 amino acids: CASSNRDPTRAQYF. CDR3 bases: TGTGCCAGCAGCAACCGGGACCCGACCAGGGCGCAGTATTTT.

The chain links TRBV7-2 to TRBJ1-2; the match to TRBD1 covers 9 bases. CDR1 SGHTA and CDR2 FQGNSA come from the germline V gene. The CDR3 runs 16 residues. J gave up 1 base and V 1 base, and 4 bases lay outside the gene matches. This CDR3 is CASSLGGDRVNYGYTF. CDR3 sequence (DNA): TGTGCCAGCAGCTTAGGAGGGGACAGGGTTAACTATGGCTACACCTTC.

The chain is built from TRBV7-3 and TRBJ1-1; TRBD1 might be the D (5 bases). Trimming left V 0 bases short and J 4 bases short, with 6 bases between. Germline V gene sequence: CDR1 SGHTA, CDR2 FQGTGA. This CDR3 spans 13 amino acids. Written as DNA, the CDR3 is TGTGCCAGCAGCTTAACGGGGGTCACTGAAGCTTTCTTT. Protein: CASSLTGVTEAFF.

This clone was seen more than once but under ten times. The rearrangement uses TRBV29-1 and TRBJ2-7; TRBD2 agrees at 7 bases. The V gene's germline CDR1 is SQVTM and CDR2 ANQGSEA. CDR3 length: 11 residues. With 4 bases clipped from V and 9 bases from J, the junction kept 6 bases outside the gene matches. CDR3 loop: CSVVAGAGQYF. CDR3 sequence (DNA): TGCAGCGTTGTGGCGGGAGCAGGGCAGTACTTC.

V is TRBV7-2 and J is TRBJ1-5; D gene ambiguous. CDR1 is SGHTA, CDR2 FQGNSA, per germline. The CDR3 sequence is 15 residues long. The ends were cut back, 1 base at V and 6 bases at J, with 13 bases in the middle. The CDR3 region is CASSLVGVGIQPQHF. Written as DNA, the CDR3 is TGTGCCAGCAGCTTAGTGGGAGTGGGTATTCAGCCCCAGCATTTT.

This clone came up a few times. The chain couples TRBV28 to TRBJ2-5, with unresolved D. The germline CDR1 and CDR2 sequences are MDHEN and SYDVKM. CDR3 length: 15 amino acids. The V end lost 1 base, the J end lost 1 base, and 10 bases lay between the germline ends. The CDR3 region is CASSLSRRAQETQYF. Written as DNA, the CDR3 is TGTGCCAGCAGTTTATCCAGACGGGCCCAAGAGACCCAGTACTTC.

The chain employs TRBV18 and TRBJ2-5; D remains unclear. The CDR3 is made up of 13 amino acids. Trimming took 6 bases from V and 5 from J, leaving 13 bases between them. Germline V CDR1 and CDR2: KGHSH, LQKENI. Here the CDR3 DNA reads TGTGCCAGCTCTGTTAATCGTGGGGAGACCCAGTACTTC. As protein: CASSVNRGETQYF.

This clone was counted a few times. The genes are TRBV28 and TRBJ1-5, with unresolved D. This CDR3 spans 13 amino acids. Germline V gene lookup returns CDR1 MDHEN and CDR2 SYDVKM. V lost 6 bases and J lost 0, with 6 bases in between. The CDR3 coding sequence is TGTGCCAGCAGGGGCTATAGCAATCAGCCCCAGCATTTT. Its protein is CASRGYSNQPQHF.

In DNA form, the CDR3 reads TGTGCCAGCAGCCACGCGAGCTCTGGAAACACCATATATTTT. Amino acid sequence: CASSHASSGNTIYF. The chain uses TRBV7-9 and TRBJ1-3; the D is unclear. Germline-derived CDR1 and CDR2 are SEHNR and FQNEAQ (reference sequence). Trimming shortened V by 5 bases and J by 0 bases, and 8 bases separated the two germline ends. There are 14 residues in the CDR3.

The table lists this clone with a few counts. The V gene is TRBV4-2, the J gene TRBJ1-1; D is unresolved. Germline assignment: CDR1 LGHNA and CDR2 YNFKEQ. The CDR3 totals 15 residues. V was cut by 1 base and J by 3 bases, with 12 bases left in between. CDR3 loop: CASSQVPAGDTEAFF. The CDR3 DNA reads as TGTGCCAGCAGCCAAGTGCCGGCCGGGGACACTGAAGCTTTCTTT.

This clone was picked up a small number of times. J is TRBJ2-3 and V is TRBV2; the D is unclear. Germline-derived CDR1 and CDR2 are SNHLY and FYNNEI. The CDR3 consists of 14 residues. V was pared by 7 bases and J by 0 bases, with 11 bases between. The CDR3 DNA reads TGTGCCAGCATCCCCAGGCGAAGCACAGATACGCAGTATTTT. It translates to CASIPRRSTDTQYF.

This clone was counted a few times. J is TRBJ2-1 and V is TRBV28, with unresolved D. CDR3 length equals 17 residues. Germline V lookup: CDR1 MDHEN, CDR2 SYDVKM. V was cut by 6 bases and J by 7 bases, with 25 bases left in between. The chain's CDR3 is CASSVTPPASVQNEQFF. The CDR3 DNA reads TGTGCCAGCAGCGTAACCCCGCCAGCGTCGGTCCAGAATGAGCAGTTCTTC.

This clone was seen a few times. J is TRBJ1-2 and V is TRBV30, with TRBD1 identical over 7 bases. The CDR3 loop spans 16 amino acids. The germline V gene has CDR1 GTSNPN and CDR2 SVGIG (reference sequence). V gave up 3 bases and J gave up 4 bases; unmatched junction bases: 14. CDR3 sequence: CAWRGLYGQAIYGYTF. The CDR3 DNA reads TGTGCCTGGAGAGGACTTTATGGACAGGCCATCTATGGCTACACCTTC.